These T cell receptor beta chains were read from a single sample in a study of T cell repertoires in cytomegalovirus infection. TCRdb itself ran the reads through MiXCR, one entry per CDR3 protein. The data contain 200,000 to 300,000 distinct CDR3 sequences, 9% to 15% of them singletons. Sequencing input: PBMCs. Receptor source: a human donor in good health (CMV status not recorded). Some clones in this sample may be carry-over from other donors' samples. CDR3s include the opening cysteine and the closing phenylalanine or tryptophan. The D gene is left open where the match is weak. Rows give clone size only sometimes, using once, few, many, or a class for an expanded clone.

length	D	J	V	size	CDR3	DNA
16	-	TRBJ1-6	TRBV12-3/TRBV12-4	few	CASRSYQEGKDSPLHF	TGTGCCAGCAGATCATACCAGGAGGGTAAGGATTCACCCCTCCACTTT
15	TRBD1	TRBJ2-1	TRBV2	few	CASSENRGWYNEQFF	TGTGCCAGCAGTGAAAACAGGGGATGGTACAATGAGCAGTTCTTC
17	TRBD2	TRBJ2-4	TRBV20-1	-	CSARGESGAGAKNIQYF	TGCAGTGCTAGAGGGGAGAGCGGGGCGGGAGCCAAAAACATTCAGTACTTC
13	-	TRBJ2-7	TRBV20-1	-	CSARGGGGYEQYF	TGCAGTGCTAGGGGCGGGGGCGGGTACGAGCAGTACTTC
15	-	TRBJ2-7	TRBV7-2	many	CASSLRRSPQGEQYF	TGTGCCAGCAGCTTAAGGAGGTCCCCTCAAGGAGAGCAGTACTTC
15	-	TRBJ1-3	TRBV19	-	CASSIQGSSGNTIYF	TGTGCCAGTAGTATACAGGGATCCTCTGGAAACACCATATATTTT
13	TRBD1	TRBJ1-2	TRBV6-1	many	CASSIGTAYGYTF	TGTGCCAGCAGTATCGGGACAGCCTATGGCTACACCTTC
14	-	TRBJ1-2	TRBV7-6	many	CASSLEEGEDGYTF	TGTGCCAGCAGCTTAGAAGAGGGTGAAGACGGCTACACCTTC
15	-	TRBJ2-2	TRBV12-3/TRBV12-4	-	CASSSRTRNTGELFF	TGTGCCAGCAGTTCGCGGACACGGAACACCGGGGAGCTGTTTTTT
9	-	TRBJ1-1	TRBV27	many	CALRAEAFF	TGTGCCCTAAGGGCTGAAGCTTTCTTT
15	-	TRBJ2-7	TRBV6-1	many	CASSEGWDGDYEQYF	TGTGCCAGCAGTGAAGGGTGGGACGGGGACTACGAGCAGTACTTC
14	-	TRBJ2-1	TRBV15	-	CATSRDQGTVGQFF	TGTGCCACCAGCAGAGATCAGGGTACCGTTGGGCAGTTCTTC
14	TRBD2	TRBJ2-7	TRBV29-1	few	CSVRIAGRSYEQYF	TGCAGCGTTAGAATAGCGGGCCGCTCCTACGAGCAGTACTTC
16	TRBD1	TRBJ1-1	TRBV20-1	-	CSASPGAGGWDTEAFF	TGCAGTGCTAGCCCTGGGGCAGGGGGGTGGGACACTGAAGCTTTCTTT
16	-	TRBJ2-5	TRBV11-3	few	CASSMSGVLLGETQYF	TGTGCCAGCAGCATGTCAGGGGTCTTGTTGGGAGAGACCCAGTACTTC
14	-	TRBJ2-3	TRBV12-3/TRBV12-4	many	CASSLGPTPDTQYF	TGTGCCAGCAGTTTAGGGCCGACCCCAGATACGCAGTATTTT
14	-	TRBJ2-7	TRBV20-1	-	CSASRGGGSYEQYF	TGCAGTGCTAGTAGGGGAGGGGGTAGCTACGAGCAGTACTTC
14	-	TRBJ2-5	TRBV7-2	many	CASSQETQQETQYF	TGTGCCAGCAGCCAAGAGACCCAACAAGAGACCCAGTACTTC
14	TRBD1	TRBJ1-4	TRBV28	many	CASSSPDRAGKLFF	TGTGCCAGCAGTTCCCCGGACAGGGCTGGAAAACTGTTTTTT
13	-	TRBJ2-3	TRBV29-1	few	CSVEIVGWGTQYF	TGCAGCGTTGAAATAGTAGGCTGGGGGACGCAGTATTTT
13	TRBD2	TRBJ2-5	TRBV7-2	few	CASSPGGMETQYF	TGTGCCAGCAGCCCGGGGGGAATGGAGACCCAGTACTTC
15	TRBD1	TRBJ1-5	TRBV12-3/TRBV12-4	-	CASSRGTGAFQPQHF	TGTGCCAGCAGCCGAGGGACAGGGGCCTTTCAGCCCCAGCATTTT
16	TRBD1	TRBJ2-5	TRBV7-2	many	CASSWTGNGNQETQYF	TGTGCCAGCAGCTGGACAGGGAATGGCAACCAAGAGACCCAGTACTTC
14	TRBD2	TRBJ2-1	TRBV29-1	-	CSVGVTGGFNEQFF	TGCAGCGTTGGGGTGACGGGAGGTTTCAATGAGCAGTTCTTC
15	TRBD2	TRBJ2-1	TRBV6-6	many	CASSYVAGANNEQFF	TGTGCCAGCAGTTACGTAGCGGGGGCGAACAATGAGCAGTTCTTC
14	-	TRBJ2-7	TRBV10-2	-	CASSEGGIAYEQYF	TGCGCCAGCAGTGAGGGCGGGATCGCCTACGAGCAGTACTTC
15	TRBD1	TRBJ1-1	TRBV7-9	many	CASSLSDRAGAEAFF	TGTGCCAGCAGCCTCTCGGACAGGGCAGGGGCTGAAGCTTTCTTT
13	-	TRBJ2-3	TRBV6-1	many	CATQSSGTDTQYF	TGTGCCACGCAATCTAGCGGCACAGATACGCAGTATTTT
15	-	TRBJ1-1	TRBV28	many	CASRDMTGVATEAFF	TGTGCCAGCAGAGATATGACAGGAGTGGCCACTGAAGCTTTCTTT
17	TRBD2	TRBJ2-5	TRBV3-1	few	CASSQVPSGRARETQYF	TGTGCCAGCAGCCAAGTACCTAGCGGGAGGGCCAGAGAGACCCAGTACTTC
15	-	TRBJ2-5	TRBV5-4	-	CASSFKGRNQETQYF	TGTGCCAGCAGCTTTAAGGGCAGAAATCAAGAGACCCAGTACTTC
14	-	TRBJ2-3	TRBV11-3	many	CASSVDGGTDTQYF	TGTGCCAGCAGCGTGGACGGAGGCACAGATACGCAGTATTTT
15	-	TRBJ1-3	TRBV6-6	many	CASSYNRAGGNTIYF	TGTGCCAGCAGTTACAACAGGGCTGGAGGAAACACCATATATTTT
11	-	TRBJ1-6	TRBV3-1	-	CAGGGDSPLHF	TGTGCCGGAGGAGGGGATTCACCCCTCCACTTT
14	TRBD1	TRBJ2-7	TRBV6-1	many	CATRLGQVSYEQYF	TGTGCCACCCGACTCGGACAGGTCTCCTACGAGCAGTACTTC
14	TRBD2	TRBJ2-3	TRBV29-1	few	CSVEDREGTDTQYF	TGCAGCGTTGAAGATCGGGAGGGTACAGATACGCAGTATTTT
15	-	TRBJ1-5	TRBV4-3	many	CASSQDWGSTGPQHF	TGCGCCAGCAGCCAAGATTGGGGCTCTACCGGGCCCCAGCATTTT
13	-	TRBJ2-1	TRBV7-3	-	CASSFRVRGEQFF	TGTGCCAGCAGCTTTAGGGTACGGGGGGAGCAGTTCTTC
12	-	TRBJ2-7	TRBV20-1	few	CSARTGPTEQYF	TGCAGTGCTAGGACGGGCCCTACGGAGCAGTACTTC
14	-	TRBJ2-7	TRBV7-2	many	CASSRDWSSYEQYF	TGTGCCAGCTCCCGGGACTGGAGCTCCTACGAGCAGTACTTC
13	-	TRBJ1-2	TRBV6-1	-	CASSFRGSEGYTF	TGTGCCAGCAGTTTTCGGGGGTCTGAAGGCTACACCTTC
16	TRBD2	TRBJ2-3	TRBV7-3	few	CASSPQRGGLADTQYF	TGTGCCAGCAGCCCGCAGCGGGGGGGCCTGGCAGATACGCAGTATTTT
14	-	TRBJ2-5	TRBV19	many	CASNRQGEQETQYF	TGTGCCAGTAACCGGCAGGGAGAACAAGAGACCCAGTACTTC
14	TRBD2	TRBJ2-7	TRBV6-2/TRBV6-3	few	CASTGEGVIYEQYF	TGTGCCAGCACTGGGGAGGGCGTAATCTACGAGCAGTACTTC
17	TRBD2	TRBJ2-3	TRBV6-2/TRBV6-3	-	CASSYPGTRGGTDTQYF	TGTGCCAGCAGTTACCCGGGAACGCGCGGGGGAACAGATACGCAGTATTTT
15	-	TRBJ2-5	TRBV28	many	CASSPQQGWGETQYF	TGTGCCAGCAGTCCCCAACAGGGATGGGGAGAGACCCAGTACTTC
13	-	TRBJ1-4	TRBV6-2/TRBV6-3	many	CASSYFRSEKLFF	TGTGCCAGCAGTTACTTCAGGAGCGAAAAACTGTTTTTT